One and the same sample provided the 7 T cell receptor beta chains below, sequenced in a study of immune evolution from preneoplasia to lung adenocarcinoma. Clones were sequenced by immunoSEQ multiplex PCR, and TCRdb holds only the in-frame ones, with some missing. This sample has 7,000 or so clones; roughly 80% occur once, and the top ten carry about a sixth. The sequencing input was FFPE adjacent normal lung tissue. The receptors derive from a person aged 65-85 years with lung adenocarcinoma.

The chain carries TRBV28 and TRBJ1-1; TRBD1 might be the D (5 bases). CDR1 is MDHEN, CDR2 SYDVKM, per germline. This CDR3 has 15 amino acids. Deletions cut 5 bases from V and 0 bases from J, with 13 bases between. The CDR3 DNA reads TGTGCCAGCAGTCCCGGAGGGGCCATGAACACTGAAGCTTTCTTT. Residues: CASSPGGAMNTEAFF.

The chain links TRBV11-3 to TRBJ1-1; no clear D. The V end lost 0 bases, the J end lost 3 bases, and 11 bases lay between the germline ends. Germline CDR1 reads SGHNT; CDR2 reads YENEEA. The length of the CDR3 is 15 residues. CDR3 sequence (DNA): TGTGCCAGCAGCTTAGACGGCCTGGTGGACACTGAAGCTTTCTTT. It codes for CASSLDGLVDTEAFF.

The chain recombines TRBV28 with TRBJ2-3; 10 nucleotides align to TRBD1. The germline gives CDR1 MDHEN, CDR2 SYDVKM. This CDR3 has 16 residues. The ends lost 6 bases at V and 2 bases at J; junction bases unmatched: 8. The CDR3 spells CASRLGTGDPTDTQYF. CDR3 in DNA: TGTGCCAGCAGACTGGGGACAGGGGATCCCACAGATACGCAGTATTTT.

The chain uses TRBV5-1 and TRBJ2-7, with D perhaps matching TRBD1 (5 bases). Germline assignment: CDR1 SGHRS and CDR2 YFSETQ. This CDR3 has 16 amino acids. Trimming shortened V by 4 bases and J by 0 bases, and 17 bases separated the two germline ends. This CDR3 is CASSPMTARNSYEQYF. The CDR3 nucleotides read TGCGCCAGCAGCCCCATGACAGCGAGAAACTCCTACGAGCAGTACTTC.

The chain employs TRBV2 and TRBJ2-1; D may correspond to TRBD1 or TRBD2 (5 bases each). In germline, CDR1 is SNHLY, CDR2 FYNNEI. The CDR3 has 15 amino acids. Trimming removed 5 bases from V and 4 bases from J, with 15 bases in between. The CDR3 region is CASSSSGTLYNEQFF. In DNA, the CDR3 is TGTGCCAGCAGTAGTTCCGGGACCCTTTACAATGAGCAGTTCTTC.

The CDR3 loop is CASSSYDGGDPYEQYF. The CDR3 region has the DNA TGTGCCAGCAGTTCTTACGACGGGGGGGATCCCTACGAGCAGTACTTC. The gene calls are TRBV7-8 and TRBJ2-7; 8 positions match TRBD2. Germline V lookup: CDR1 SGHVS, CDR2 FQNEAQ. The junction had 12 bases not matched to a gene; V was cut back by 6 bases and J by 2 bases. CDR3 length: 16 residues.

The rearrangement uses TRBV28 and TRBJ2-5; 8 bases agree with TRBD2. The CDR3 loop spans 13 amino acids. Germline values: CDR1 MDHEN, CDR2 SYDVKM. V shed 2 bases, J shed 7 bases, and the junction held 3 bases outside the gene matches. The CDR3 here is CASSLGSGGTQYF. In DNA, the CDR3 is TGTGCCAGCAGTTTAGGCAGCGGGGGGACCCAGTACTTC.